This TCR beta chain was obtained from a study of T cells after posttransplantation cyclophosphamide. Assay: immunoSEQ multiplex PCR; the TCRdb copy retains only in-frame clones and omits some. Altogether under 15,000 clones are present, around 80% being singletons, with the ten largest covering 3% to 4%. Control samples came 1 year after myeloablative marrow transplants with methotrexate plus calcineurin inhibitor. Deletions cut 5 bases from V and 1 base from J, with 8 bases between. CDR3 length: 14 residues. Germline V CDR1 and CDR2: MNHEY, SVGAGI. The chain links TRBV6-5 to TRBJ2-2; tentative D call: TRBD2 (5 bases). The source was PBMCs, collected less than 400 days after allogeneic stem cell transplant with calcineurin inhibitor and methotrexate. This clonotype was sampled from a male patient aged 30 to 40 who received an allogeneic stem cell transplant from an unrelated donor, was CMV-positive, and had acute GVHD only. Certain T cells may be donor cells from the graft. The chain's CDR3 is CASSPGWNTGELFF. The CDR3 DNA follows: TGTGCCAGCAGTCCGGGGTGGAACACCGGGGAGCTGTTTTTT.